These 19 T cell receptor beta chains were all obtained from the same sample, sequenced in a study of blood T cell repertoires in COVID-19. Clones were sequenced by immunoSEQ multiplex PCR, and TCRdb holds only the in-frame ones, with some missing. The sample has 250,000 to 400,000 clones, about 91% seen once. The specimen was peripheral blood. Source of these receptors: a woman in her twenties or thirties with COVID-19, enrolled during active disease.

The CDR3 bases are TGCGCCAGCAGCCAAGGGCGGGGATCAACATACGAGCAGTACTTC. Amino acids: CASSQGRGSTYEQYF. The chain uses TRBV4-3 and TRBJ2-7, with D possibly matching TRBD2 (6 bases). This CDR3 has 15 amino acids. Germline V gives CDR1 LGHNA, CDR2 YSLEER. V was trimmed by 1 base and J by 4 bases, leaving 14 bases between them.

The chain has TRBV27 and TRBJ1-5, with D possibly matching TRBD1 (5 bases). The V end was cut by 7 bases, the J end by 0 bases, with 22 bases between. The CDR3 consists of 18 residues. CDR1 MNHEY and CDR2 SMNVEV come from the germline V gene (reference sequence). As DNA, the CDR3 is TGTGCCAGCACCCCGGGTTTTCGACAGCTAGATAGCAATCAGCCCCAGCATTTT. Translation gives CASTPGFRQLDSNQPQHF.

The chain couples TRBV13 to TRBJ2-3, with a tentative D call TRBD1 (6 bases). Trimming left V 2 bases short and J 2 bases short, with 20 bases between. The germline V gene has CDR1 PRHDT and CDR2 FYEKMQ (reference sequence). The CDR3 covers 18 residues. The CDR3 is CASSLSPITGSHTDTQYF. Here the CDR3 DNA reads TGTGCCAGCAGCTTAAGCCCGATCACAGGGTCCCACACAGATACGCAGTATTTT.

This chain connects TRBV5-1 to TRBJ2-2; D is perhaps TRBD1 (6 bases). Per germline, CDR1 SGHRS and CDR2 YFSETQ. The CDR3 has 16 amino acids. The V and J ends lost 1 base and 1 base respectively, with 11 bases between them. The CDR3 DNA reads as TGCGCCAGCAGCTTGCTCACAGGGCTGAACACCGGGGAGCTGTTTTTT. Translating it yields CASSLLTGLNTGELFF.

The chain couples TRBV18 to TRBJ1-4, with 9 bases matching TRBD1. Germline V gives CDR1 KGHSH, CDR2 LQKENI. The ends lost 3 bases at V and 7 bases at J; junction bases unmatched: 6. CDR3 length equals 15 residues. The CDR3 coding sequence is TGTGCCAGCTCACCTACAGGGGGCTTTGGTGAAAAACTGTTTTTT. Protein sequence: CASSPTGGFGEKLFF. Looking up the rest from reference TRBV18 and TRBJ1-4 gives the full variable domain: NAGVMQNPRHLVRRRGQEARLRCSPMKGHSHVYWYRQLPEEGLKFMVYLQKENIIDESGMPKERFSAEFPKEGPSILRIQQVVRGDSAAYFCASSPTGGFGEKLFFGSGTQLSVL.

The V gene is TRBV6-5, the J gene TRBJ1-2; the D is unclear. This CDR3 is 14 amino acids long. The ends were cut back, 5 bases at V and 4 bases at J, with 14 bases in the middle. Germline CDR1 reads MNHEY; CDR2 reads SVGAGI. The CDR3: CASSPRDISYGYTF. Written as DNA, the CDR3 is TGTGCCAGCAGTCCTCGTGACATTTCCTATGGCTACACCTTC.

The chain is built from TRBV5-1 and TRBJ1-6; TRBD1 matches at 9 bases. The CDR3 consists of 15 residues. The germline CDR1 and CDR2 sequences are SGHRS and YFSETQ. V lost 4 bases to trimming and J lost 8 bases; unmatched junction nucleotides: 7. The CDR3 region is CASSLGQGNHSPLHF. The CDR3 DNA is TGCGCCAGCAGCCTAGGACAGGGGAACCATTCACCCCTCCACTTT.

The rearrangement joins TRBV2 to TRBJ2-7; weak D call: TRBD2 (5 bases). Between the trimmed V and J ends, which lost 4 bases and 0 bases, there was a span of 7 bases. The germline CDR1 and CDR2 sequences are SNHLY and FYNNEI. The CDR3 covers 13 residues. CDR3 sequence: CASSGTVSYEQYV. DNA for the CDR3: TGTGCCAGCAGTGGGACTGTCTCCTACGAGCAGTACGTC.

V gene TRBV10-1 combines with J gene TRBJ2-7; D is perhaps TRBD2 (6 bases). This CDR3 has 9 residues. Per the germline V gene, CDR1 is WNHNN and CDR2 is SYGVQD (reference sequence). This CDR3 is CASSEGEVV. In DNA form, the CDR3 reads TGCGCCAGCAGTGAGGGGGAGGTCGTC.

V is TRBV4-1 and J is TRBJ1-1; TRBD1 aligns across 7 bases. CDR3 length: 14 residues. Germline CDR1 MGHRA, CDR2 YSYEKL. V dropped 1 base and J dropped 4; count of bases not matched to a gene: 3. Here the CDR3 DNA reads TGCGCCAGCAGCCAAGCGAGGGGGCGCACTGAAGCTTTCTTT. It yields the protein CASSQARGRTEAFF.

V gene TRBV2 combines with J gene TRBJ1-5; the D gene is possibly TRBD1 (5 bases). The length of the CDR3 is 15 residues. In germline, CDR1 is SNHLY, CDR2 FYNNEI. V gave up 6 bases and J gave up 5 bases, with 17 bases separating them. CDR3 in amino acids: CASRGIGPGDQPQHF. The DNA of the CDR3 is TGTGCCAGCAGAGGCATAGGGCCGGGGGATCAGCCCCAGCATTTT.

This chain joins TRBV5-1 and TRBJ1-2; D is ambiguous. V was pared by 0 bases and J by 4 bases, with 10 bases between. CDR3 length: 14 amino acids. Germline V gives CDR1 SGHRS, CDR2 YFSETQ. In DNA, the CDR3 is TGCGCCAGCAGCTTGGCGCCAGACTTCTATGGCTACACCTTC. Protein product: CASSLAPDFYGYTF.

The rearrangement joins TRBV19 to TRBJ1-1; no firm D call. Trimming took 5 bases from V and 4 from J, leaving 11 bases between them. The CDR3 has 13 amino acids. Germline V gene lookup returns CDR1 LNHDA and CDR2 SQIVND (reference sequence). The CDR3 loop reads CASSWLRGTEAFF. In DNA, the CDR3 is TGTGCCAGTAGTTGGCTCCGCGGCACTGAAGCTTTCTTT. Full variable domain (rest looked up from reference TRBV19 and TRBJ1-1): DGGITQSPKYLFRKEGQNVTLSCEQNLNHDAMYWYRQDPGQGLRLIYYSQIVNDFQKGDIAEGYSVSREKKESFPLTVTSAQKNPTAFYLCASSWLRGTEAFFGQGTRLTVV.

This clone was detected once. The V gene is TRBV7-6, the J gene TRBJ2-7, with D unresolved. This CDR3 is 13 amino acids long. The germline V and J ends were trimmed by 1 base and 3 bases, with 7 bases remaining between them. Germline V gene sequence: CDR1 SGHVS, CDR2 FNYEAQ. The CDR3 nucleotides are TGTGCCAGCAGCTTAGATGGCGGCTACGAGCAGTACGTC. Translation: CASSLDGGYEQYV.

The V call is TRBV14, the J call TRBJ2-6; 10 bases are shared with TRBD1. The CDR3 covers 15 residues. Germline CDR1 SGHDN, CDR2 FVKESK. With V trimmed by 4 bases and J by 5 bases, 2 bases remained unmatched. This CDR3 is CASSPDRGRANVLTF. The CDR3 bases are TGTGCCAGCAGCCCGGACAGGGGGAGGGCCAACGTCCTGACTTTC.

V and J are TRBV12-3 or TRBV12-4 and TRBJ1-2; no firm D call. The CDR3 extends over 12 amino acids. With 7 bases removed from V and 0 bases from J, the gap between germline ends came to 6 bases. CDR3 amino acids: CASTDTNYGYTF. The CDR3 nucleotides read TGTGCCAGCACCGACACTAACTATGGCTACACCTTC.

V and J are TRBV11-3 and TRBJ1-1; the match to TRBD1 covers 7 bases. Looked up from germline, CDR1 is SGHNT and CDR2 is YENEEA. CDR3 length: 15 residues. Unmatched junction bases numbered 8, after V lost 1 base and J lost 6 bases. The CDR3 is CASSLVRQGRSEAFF. The CDR3 region has the DNA TGTGCCAGCAGCTTAGTCCGACAGGGTCGATCTGAAGCTTTCTTT. Complete variable domain (other parts from reference TRBV11-3 and TRBJ1-1): EAGVVQSPRYKIIEKKQPVAFWCNPISGHNTLYWYLQNLGQGPELLIRYENEEAVDDSQLPKDRFSAERLKGVDSTLKIQPAELGDSAVYLCASSLVRQGRSEAFFGQGTRLTVV.

The rearrangement joins TRBV7-9 to TRBJ1-4; D is unclear. This CDR3 comprises 13 residues. Deletions cut 8 bases from V and 7 bases from J, with 14 bases between. Germline assignment: CDR1 SEHNR and CDR2 FQNEAQ (reference sequence). CDR3 residues: CASPGRAGEKLFF. The CDR3 coding sequence is TGTGCCAGCCCCGGGAGGGCTGGTGAAAAACTGTTTTTT.

The chain links TRBV14 to TRBJ1-1, with TRBD1 identical over 12 bases. J lost 6 bases, V lost 4 bases, and 6 bases had no gene match. The CDR3 extends over 15 amino acids. Germline V gene data show CDR1 as SGHDN and CDR2 as FVKESK. CDR3 nucleotide sequence: TGTGCCAGCAGCCTTTCCGGGACAGGGGGCTCTGAAGCTTTCTTT. Translation: CASSLSGTGGSEAFF.